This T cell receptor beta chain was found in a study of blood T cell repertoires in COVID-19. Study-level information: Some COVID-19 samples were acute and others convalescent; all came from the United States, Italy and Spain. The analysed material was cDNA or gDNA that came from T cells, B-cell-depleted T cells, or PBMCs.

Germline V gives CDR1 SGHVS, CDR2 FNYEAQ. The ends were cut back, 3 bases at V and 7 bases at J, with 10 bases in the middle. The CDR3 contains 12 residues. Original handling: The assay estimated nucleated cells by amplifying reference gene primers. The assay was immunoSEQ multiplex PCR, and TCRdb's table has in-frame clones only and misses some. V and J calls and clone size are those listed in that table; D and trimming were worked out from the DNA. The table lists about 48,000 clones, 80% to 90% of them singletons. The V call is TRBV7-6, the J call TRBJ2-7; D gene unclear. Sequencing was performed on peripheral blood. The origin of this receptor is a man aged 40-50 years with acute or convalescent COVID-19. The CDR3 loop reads CASSFSRSEQYF. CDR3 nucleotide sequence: TGTGCCAGCAGCTTTTCCAGAAGTGAGCAGTACTTC.